These 25 T cell receptor beta chains were all obtained from the same sample, sequenced in a study of neoadjuvant anti-PD-1 for oral cavity cancer. The protocol was immunoSEQ multiplex PCR, while the TCRdb copy is restricted to in-frame clones and leaves out a portion. This sample has about 24,000 clones, with roughly 29% found just once. Specified time point: after neoadjuvant nivolumab, at surgical resection. The specimen comprised tumor tissue, sampled after nivolumab (anti-PD-1) treatment. All receptors come from a person aged 35-79 years with oral cavity squamous cell carcinoma.

This clone was detected a few times. The chain joins TRBV7-9 to TRBJ1-6; D not certain. From germline, CDR1 is SEHNR and CDR2 FQNEAQ (reference sequence). Trimming took off 2 bases at V and 10 bases at J, with 6 bases between the two ends. This CDR3 has 12 amino acids. In DNA, the CDR3 is TGTGCCAGCAGCTTACCCAGGTCACCCCTCCACTTT. Translating it yields CASSLPRSPLHF. The variable domain in full, completed from reference TRBV7-9 and TRBJ1-6, reads DTGVSQNPRHKITKRGQNVTFRCDPISEHNRLYWYRQTLGQGPEFLTYFQNEAQLEKSRLLSDRFSAERPKGSFSTLEIQRTEQGDSAMYLCASSLPRSPLHFGNGTRLTVT.

This clone was found a few times. This chain links TRBV29-1 with TRBJ1-4; D gene ambiguous. The V gene's germline CDR1 is SQVTM and CDR2 ANQGSEA. The CDR3 has 13 amino acids. V lost 4 bases to trimming and J lost 4 bases, with 10 bases between them. The chain's CDR3 is CSVVYGSNEKLFF. For the CDR3, the DNA is TGCAGCGTTGTATATGGGAGTAATGAAAAACTGTTTTTT.

This clone has a handful of counts. The V and J genes are TRBV21-1 and TRBJ2-2; the D call of TRBD2 is as the table states it, not checked on the DNA. TRBV21-1 is assigned pseudogene status. This CDR3 is built from 17 residues. CDR3 in DNA: TGTGCCAGCAGCAAAGACTTAGAGAAGCCGAACACCGGGGAGCTGTTTTTT. Its protein product is CASSKDLEKPNTGELFF.

This clone came up a few times. The chain recombines TRBV21-1 with TRBJ2-1; the D call in the table, TRBD2, was not verified against the DNA. TRBV21-1 is flagged as a pseudogene. The CDR3 is 16 residues long. CDR3 bases: TGTGCCAGCAGCCAATGGGACGGGGGGGCCGGGAATGAGCAGTTCTTC. Translation gives CASSQWDGGAGNEQFF.

This rearrangement joins TRBV13 to TRBJ1-1; 10 bases map to TRBD1. This CDR3 is built from 15 residues. The V gene end was trimmed by 4 bases and the J gene end by 3 bases; junction bases not matched to a gene: 5. Germline assignment: CDR1 PRHDT and CDR2 FYEKMQ (reference sequence). CDR3 region: CASSSDRGPDTEAFF. In DNA, the CDR3 is TGTGCCAGCAGCTCCGACAGGGGGCCGGACACTGAAGCTTTCTTT.

Turning to this clone: The same CDR3 arises from other DNA sequences in this sample as well. This chain connects TRBV6-5 to TRBJ1-2; possible D gene TRBD1, 6 bases. V lost 5 bases, J lost 5 bases, and 12 bases lay in between. CDR3 length: 13 amino acids. Germline V gives CDR1 MNHEY, CDR2 SVGAGI. The CDR3 loop is CASSPGGRYGYTF. The CDR3 coding sequence is TGTGCCAGCAGTCCCGGGGGGCGGTATGGCTACACCTTC.

CDR3: CASSARAAGGNSPLHF. The CDR3 bases are TGTGCCAGCAGCGCCAGGGCGGCCGGGGGGAATTCACCCCTCCACTTT. The chain recombines TRBV9 with TRBJ1-6; possibly TRBD1 for D (5 bases). Per the germline V gene, CDR1 is SGDLS and CDR2 is YYNGEE. This CDR3 comprises 16 residues. Trimming took off 3 bases at V and 7 bases at J, with 17 bases between the two ends. Full variable domain (outside the CDR3, taken from reference TRBV9 and TRBJ1-6): DSGVTQTPKHLITATGQRVTLRCSPRSGDLSVYWYQQSLDQGLQFLIQYYNGEERAKGNILERFSAQQFPDLHSELNLSSLELGDSALYFCASSARAAGGNSPLHFGNGTRLTVT.

This clone occurred a few times. The rearrangement uses TRBV6-6 and TRBJ1-1, with D tentatively TRBD1 (5 bases). The germline gives CDR1 MNHNY, CDR2 SVGAGI (reference sequence). V dropped 10 bases and J dropped 5 bases, with 23 bases sitting between them. The CDR3 extends over 15 amino acids. CDR3 loop: CAINRVAGRQTEAFF. CDR3 sequence (DNA): TGTGCCATTAATAGAGTGGCGGGGCGGCAGACTGAAGCTTTCTTT.

Written as DNA, the CDR3 is TGTGCCAGCAGCCAATTCGGGACTGAAGCTTTCTTT. It is translated as CASSQFGTEAFF. This chain joins TRBV16 and TRBJ1-1; D not certain. The CDR3 totals 12 residues. V dropped 1 base and J dropped 5 bases, with 5 bases sitting between them. CDR1 and CDR2 from the germline V gene are KGHSY and FQNENV.

This clone was seen once. The V call is TRBV7-8, the J call TRBJ2-1, with no clear D. The CDR3 is 12 residues long. CDR1 and CDR2 (germline): SGHVS, FQNEAQ. V shed 1 base and J shed 6 bases, with 4 bases lying between them. In DNA, the CDR3 is TGTGCCAGCAGCTTAGATCGCAATGAGCAGTTCTTC. It yields the protein CASSLDRNEQFF.

This clone was detected only a few times. The CDR3 reads CASSVRTGYGYTF. The DNA of the CDR3 is TGTGCCAGCAGCGTCCGGACGGGCTATGGCTACACCTTC. The genes are TRBV9 and TRBJ1-2; no clear D gene. Germline V gives CDR1 SGDLS, CDR2 YYNGEE. V shed 2 bases and J shed 4 bases, with 9 bases lying between them. The CDR3 spans 13 residues.

This clone has at least ten counts. The V and J genes are TRBV25-1 and TRBJ2-7, with TRBD1 identical over 8 bases. CDR1 MGHDK and CDR2 SYGVNS come from the germline V gene. The CDR3 is 14 amino acids. The V gene end was trimmed by 4 bases and the J gene end by 6 bases; junction bases not matched to a gene: 8. The CDR3 nucleotides read TGTGCCAGCAGTGGGGCAGGGGGCCACGGCGAGCAGTACTTC. Protein sequence: CASSGAGGHGEQYF.

CDR3: CASSLSGTGGYSPLHF. The CDR3 DNA follows: TGTGCCAGCAGTTTATCGGGGACAGGGGGTTATTCACCCCTCCACTTT. The chain combines TRBV27 with TRBJ1-6; 11 nucleotides align to TRBD1. Germline-derived CDR1 and CDR2 are MNHEY and SMNVEV (reference sequence). The CDR3 loop spans 16 amino acids. With V trimmed by 0 bases and J by 8 bases, 3 bases remained unmatched.

This clone was seen a handful of times. The J gene is TRBJ2-7, the V gene TRBV30, with TRBD1 identical over 8 bases. Germline CDR1 is GTSNPN and CDR2 is SVGIG (reference sequence). CDR3 size: 12 residues. The V and J ends lost 1 base and 9 bases, in that order; junction bases with no gene match: 5. In DNA, the CDR3 is TGTGCCTGGAGTGGGGCAGGGGGCGCGCAGTACTTC. Translation gives CAWSGAGGAQYF.

In its sample, this clone ranks as medium-sized. The chain links TRBV7-3 to TRBJ1-2; D is unresolved. Trimming shortened V by 7 bases and J by 3 bases, and 18 bases separated the two germline ends. The CDR3 loop spans 15 amino acids. CDR1 and CDR2 from the germline V gene are SGHTA and FQGTGA. The CDR3 DNA follows: TGTGCCAGCACACCCGAGCCGACATTCGACTATGGCTACACCTTC. Protein product: CASTPEPTFDYGYTF.

The chain recombines TRBV30 with TRBJ1-3; D is undetermined. Trimming removed 2 bases from V and 3 bases from J, with 8 bases in between. Per germline, CDR1 GTSNPN and CDR2 SVGIG (reference sequence). The CDR3 is 13 amino acids. CDR3 DNA: TGTGCCTGGAGTTCGAGTTTTGGAAACACCATATATTTT. Translated, it gives CAWSSSFGNTIYF. The full variable domain, its missing parts supplied by reference TRBV30 and TRBJ1-3, is SQTIHQWPATLVQPVGSPLSLECTVEGTSNPNLYWYRQAAGRGLQLLFYSVGIGQISSEVPQNLSASRPQDRQFILSSKKLLLSDSGFYLCAWSSSFGNTIYFGEGSWLTVV.

This clone has only a few counts. The rearrangement joins TRBV4-1 to TRBJ2-1; D is uncertain. Germline CDR1 reads MGHRA; CDR2 reads YSYEKL. The CDR3 runs 15 residues. Trimming removed 4 bases at V and 0 bases at J, with 10 bases between. The CDR3 DNA sequence: TGCGCCAGCAGCCTCAGGACCAACTCCTACAATGAGCAGTTCTTC. Translated, it gives CASSLRTNSYNEQFF.

This chain links TRBV9 with TRBJ2-3; 8 positions agree with TRBD2. Trimming took 1 base from V and 2 from J; bases not matched to a gene: 9. The germline CDR1 and CDR2 sequences are SGDLS and YYNGEE. The CDR3 is made up of 17 amino acids. The CDR3 DNA is TGTGCCAGCAGCGTATGGGGAAGCGGGGGAGACACAGATACGCAGTATTTT. Translated, it gives CASSVWGSGGDTDTQYF.

V usage is TRBV19 and J usage is TRBJ2-7; D perhaps matches TRBD2 (6 bases). Germline CDR1 LNHDA, CDR2 SQIVND (reference sequence). Trimming removed 6 bases at V and 6 bases at J, with 15 bases between. The CDR3 length is 13 residues. The CDR3 sequence is CASSYSRRGEQYF. CDR3 bases: TGTGCCAGTAGCTACTCCCGGAGGGGCGAGCAGTACTTC.

This clone was counted between two and nine times. A much larger clone sits a single nucleotide away, making a read error possible. The V gene is TRBV7-8, the J gene TRBJ2-3; a weak D match, TRBD2 (5 bases). The CDR3 totals 12 residues. V lost 5 bases to trimming and J lost 6 bases, with 9 bases between them. Germline V gene sequence: CDR1 SGHVS, CDR2 FQNEAQ. In nucleotides, the CDR3 is TGTGCCAGCAGCCGACCGGGGGATACGCAGTATTTT. It encodes CASSRPGDTQYF.

V gene TRBV7-9 combines with J gene TRBJ2-3, with a tentative D call TRBD2 (6 bases). Trimming removed 1 base at V and 2 bases at J, with 13 bases between. Germline V lookup: CDR1 SEHNR, CDR2 FQNEAQ (reference sequence). The length of the CDR3 is 16 residues. CDR3: CASSLGVRGITDTQYF. In DNA, the CDR3 is TGTGCCAGCAGCTTAGGAGTGCGGGGCATCACAGATACGCAGTATTTT.

This sequence joins TRBV28 and TRBJ2-7; 8 bases line up with TRBD1. V lost 6 bases, J lost 2 bases, and 9 bases stayed unmatched. The CDR3 has 15 amino acids. CDR1 is MDHEN and CDR2 is SYDVKM in the germline V gene. The CDR3 sequence is CASSGRQGKAYEQYF. In nucleotides, the CDR3 is TGTGCCAGCAGCGGACGACAGGGGAAGGCCTACGAGCAGTACTTC.

CDR3 amino acids: CASSPDPGQRNTEAFF. The DNA for the CDR3 is TGTGCCAGCAGTCCCGACCCGGGACAAAGGAACACTGAAGCTTTCTTT. This rearrangement joins TRBV25-1 to TRBJ1-1; perhaps TRBD1 as D (6 bases). This CDR3 has 16 amino acids. Trimming pared 5 bases from V and 1 base from J, leaving 17 bases between. Germline values: CDR1 MGHDK, CDR2 SYGVNS.

This clone has only a few counts. The V and J genes are TRBV7-3 and TRBJ2-1; D is perhaps TRBD1 (5 bases). V lost 5 bases and J 10 bases, leaving 21 bases between the germline ends. CDR3 size: 15 residues. Germline V gene data show CDR1 as SGHTA and CDR2 as FQGTGA. CDR3 sequence (DNA): TGTGCCAGCAGCCGACGTCCGGACACCGAATGGGAGCAGTTCTTC. This gives the protein CASSRRPDTEWEQFF.

CDR3 protein: CASSLTTTGQNYGYTF. Here the CDR3 DNA reads TGCGCCAGCAGCCTGACTACGACAGGCCAAAACTATGGCTACACCTTC. This chain uses TRBV5-1 with TRBJ1-2, with D perhaps matching TRBD1 (6 bases). V was clipped by 4 bases and J by 2 bases, with 18 bases between them. Germline V gives CDR1 SGHRS, CDR2 YFSETQ. The CDR3 extends over 16 amino acids.